What follows is one TCR beta chain and its context. The sample originates from a study of cytomegalovirus exposure and HLA in healthy donors. V shed 3 bases and J shed 2 bases, with 11 bases lying between them. The CDR3 covers 13 residues. Germline lookup yields CDR1 GTSNPN and CDR2 SVGIG (reference sequence). PCR involved 60 Vbeta and 13 Jbeta primers. Data came from immunoSEQ multiplex PCR; TCRdb stores just in-frame clones and leaves some out. The repertoire consists of 120,000 or so clones, with around 66% occurring once and the leading ten covering over 1.5%. The source is a man aged 18 to 29 in good health and CMV-seronegative. The specimen was PBMCs. The J gene is TRBJ2-7, the V gene TRBV30, with TRBD1 as a possible D gene (5 bases). DNA for the CDR3: TGTGCCTGGAGCTGGCAGGGCCCCTACGAGCAGTACTTC. This translates into CAWSWQGPYEQYF.